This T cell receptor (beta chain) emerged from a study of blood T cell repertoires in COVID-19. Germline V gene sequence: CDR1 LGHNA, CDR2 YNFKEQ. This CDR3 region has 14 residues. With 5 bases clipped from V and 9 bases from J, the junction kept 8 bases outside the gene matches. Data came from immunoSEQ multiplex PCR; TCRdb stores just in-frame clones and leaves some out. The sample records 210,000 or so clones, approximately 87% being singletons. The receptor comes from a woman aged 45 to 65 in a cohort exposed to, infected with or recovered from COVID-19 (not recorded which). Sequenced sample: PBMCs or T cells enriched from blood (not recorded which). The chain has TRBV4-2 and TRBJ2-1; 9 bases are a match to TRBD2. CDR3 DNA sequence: TGTGCCAGCAGCGAACCGGGACTAGCAAGTGAGCAGTTCTTC. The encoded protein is CASSEPGLASEQFF.